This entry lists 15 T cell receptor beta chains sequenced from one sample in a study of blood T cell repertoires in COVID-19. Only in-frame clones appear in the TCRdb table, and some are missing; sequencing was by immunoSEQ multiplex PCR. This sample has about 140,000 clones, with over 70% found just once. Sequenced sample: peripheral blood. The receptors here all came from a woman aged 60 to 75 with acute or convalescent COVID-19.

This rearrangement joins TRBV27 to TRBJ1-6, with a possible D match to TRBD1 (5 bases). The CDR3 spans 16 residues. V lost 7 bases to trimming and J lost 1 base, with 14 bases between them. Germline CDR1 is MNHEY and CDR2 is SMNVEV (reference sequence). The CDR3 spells CASTNAGVSYNSPLHF. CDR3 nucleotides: TGTGCCAGCACAAATGCGGGGGTATCCTATAATTCACCCCTCCACTTT.

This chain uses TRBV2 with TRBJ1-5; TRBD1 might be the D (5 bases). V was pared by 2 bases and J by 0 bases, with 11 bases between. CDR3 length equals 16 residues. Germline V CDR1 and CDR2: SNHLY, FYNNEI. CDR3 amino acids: CASSEKGFYSNQPQHF. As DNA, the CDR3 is TGTGCCAGCAGTGAAAAGGGGTTTTATAGCAATCAGCCCCAGCATTTT.

Here the CDR3 DNA reads TGTGCCAGCTCACAGGGACTAGCGGGAGTAGGTGAGACCCAGTACTTC. Translated, it gives CASSQGLAGVGETQYF. This chain joins TRBV18 and TRBJ2-5; 14 bases agree with TRBD2. CDR1 and CDR2 (germline): KGHSH, LQKENI. The CDR3 contains 16 residues. V trimming: 4 bases; J trimming: 5 bases; junction bases outside the gene matches: 6.

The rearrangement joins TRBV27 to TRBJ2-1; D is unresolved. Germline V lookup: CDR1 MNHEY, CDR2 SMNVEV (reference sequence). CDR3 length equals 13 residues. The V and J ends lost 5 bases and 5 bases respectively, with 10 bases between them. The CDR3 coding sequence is TGTGCCAGCAGTACTCCACTGAACAATGAGCAGTTCTTC. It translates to CASSTPLNNEQFF.

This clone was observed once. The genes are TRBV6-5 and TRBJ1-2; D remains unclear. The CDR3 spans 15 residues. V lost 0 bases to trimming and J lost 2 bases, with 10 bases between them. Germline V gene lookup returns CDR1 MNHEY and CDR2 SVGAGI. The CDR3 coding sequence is TGTGCCAGCAGTTACTCGAGGGCTCAGAACTATGGCTACACCTTC. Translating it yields CASSYSRAQNYGYTF.

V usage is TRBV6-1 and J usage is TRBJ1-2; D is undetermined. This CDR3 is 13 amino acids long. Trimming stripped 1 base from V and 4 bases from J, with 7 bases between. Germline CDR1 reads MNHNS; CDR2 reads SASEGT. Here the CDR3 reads CASSEGAGYGYTF. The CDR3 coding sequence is TGTGCCAGCAGTGAAGGGGCAGGCTATGGCTACACCTTC.

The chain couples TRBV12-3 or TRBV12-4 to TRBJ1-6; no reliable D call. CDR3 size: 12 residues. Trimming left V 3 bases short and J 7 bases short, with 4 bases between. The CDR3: CASSFQNSPLHF. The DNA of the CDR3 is TGTGCCAGCAGTTTCCAGAATTCACCCCTCCACTTT.

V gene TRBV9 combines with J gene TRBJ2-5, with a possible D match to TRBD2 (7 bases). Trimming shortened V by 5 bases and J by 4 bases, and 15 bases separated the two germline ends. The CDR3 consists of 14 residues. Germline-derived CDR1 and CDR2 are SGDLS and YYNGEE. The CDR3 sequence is CASSPGGRRETQYF. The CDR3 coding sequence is TGTGCCAGCAGTCCCGGGGGGCGGCGAGAGACCCAGTACTTC. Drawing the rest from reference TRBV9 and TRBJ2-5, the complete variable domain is DSGVTQTPKHLITATGQRVTLRCSPRSGDLSVYWYQQSLDQGLQFLIQYYNGEERAKGNILERFSAQQFPDLHSELNLSSLELGDSALYFCASSPGGRRETQYFGPGTRLLVL.

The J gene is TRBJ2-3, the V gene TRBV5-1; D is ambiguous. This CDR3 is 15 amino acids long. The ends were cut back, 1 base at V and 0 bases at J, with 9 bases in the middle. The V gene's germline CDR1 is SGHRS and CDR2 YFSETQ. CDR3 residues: CASSLWAESTDTQYF. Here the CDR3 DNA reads TGCGCCAGCAGCTTGTGGGCAGAAAGCACAGATACGCAGTATTTT. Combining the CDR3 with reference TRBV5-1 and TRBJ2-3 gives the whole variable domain KAGVTQTPRYLIKTRGQQVTLSCSPISGHRSVSWYQQTPGQGLQFLFEYFSETQRNKGNFPGRFSGRQFSNSRSEMNVSTLELGDSALYLCASSLWAESTDTQYFGPGTRLTVL.

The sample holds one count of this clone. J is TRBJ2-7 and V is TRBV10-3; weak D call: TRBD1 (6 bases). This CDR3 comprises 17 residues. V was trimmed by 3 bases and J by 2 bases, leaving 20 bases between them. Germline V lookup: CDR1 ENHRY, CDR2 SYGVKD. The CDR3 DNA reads TGTGCCATCAGTGAAAGGTCAGGGGCGCTTGGCCCCTACGAGCAGTACTTC. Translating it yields CAISERSGALGPYEQYF.

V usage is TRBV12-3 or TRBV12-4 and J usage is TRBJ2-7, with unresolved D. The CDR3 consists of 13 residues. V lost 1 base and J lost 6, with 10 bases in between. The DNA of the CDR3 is TGTGCCAGCAGTTTAGGGTTACCTAGCGAGCAGTACTTC. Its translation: CASSLGLPSEQYF.

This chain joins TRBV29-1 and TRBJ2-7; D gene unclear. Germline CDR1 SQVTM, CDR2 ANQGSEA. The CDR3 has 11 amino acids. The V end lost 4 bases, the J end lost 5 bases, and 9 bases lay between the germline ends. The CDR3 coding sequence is TGCAGCGTTGTGCGGAACCACGAGCAGTACTTC. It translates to CSVVRNHEQYF.

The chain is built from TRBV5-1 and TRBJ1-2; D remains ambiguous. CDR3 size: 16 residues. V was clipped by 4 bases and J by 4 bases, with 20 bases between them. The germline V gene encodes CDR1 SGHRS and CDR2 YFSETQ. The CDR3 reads CASSAVTPLGVYGYTF. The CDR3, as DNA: TGCGCCAGCAGCGCGGTAACGCCTCTTGGTGTCTATGGCTACACCTTC.

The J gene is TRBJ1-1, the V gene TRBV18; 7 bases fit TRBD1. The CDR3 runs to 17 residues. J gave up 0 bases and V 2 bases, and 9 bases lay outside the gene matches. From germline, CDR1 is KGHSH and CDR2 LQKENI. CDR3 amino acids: CASSPRPGQNMNTEAFF. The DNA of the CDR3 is TGTGCCAGCTCACCAAGACCGGGACAGAACATGAACACTGAAGCTTTCTTT.

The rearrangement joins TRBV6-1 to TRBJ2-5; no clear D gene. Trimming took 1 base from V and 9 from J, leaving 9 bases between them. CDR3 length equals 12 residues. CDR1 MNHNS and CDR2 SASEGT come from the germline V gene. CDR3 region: CASSEGTSPQYF. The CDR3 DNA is TGTGCCAGCAGTGAAGGAACGAGTCCCCAGTACTTC.